The T cell receptor beta chain under discussion was sequenced for a study of cytomegalovirus exposure and HLA in healthy donors. Everyone who donated was a healthy bone marrow donor. The CDR3 loop spans 17 amino acids. The trim removed 2 bases at V and 4 bases at J, leaving 13 bases unmatched. Germline-derived CDR1 and CDR2 are SNHLY and FYNNEI. Study results and limitations: Fewer N-insertions (relative to the 666-donor mean) were reportedly seen in an Asian-associated ancestry cluster in a later analysis. Specificity for CMV antigens was confirmed in vitro for a few of the CMV-associated chains. For cytomegalovirus status, the classifier reportedly gave diagnoses with high specificity and sensitivity.

PCR was performed using 60 Vbeta and 13 Jbeta primers. Sequencing was performed with immunoSEQ multiplex PCR; in TCRdb, only in-frame clones are kept and a portion is missing. Its table records over 40,000 clones. Concerning this clone itself: Its matching antigen is unknown.

The V gene is TRBV2, the J gene TRBJ2-7; 8 bases are shared with TRBD1. Sequencing input: PBMCs. This clonotype was sampled from a man aged 30 to 39 in good health and CMV-seronegative. The CDR3 nucleotides read TGTGCCAGCAGTGAATCATCGCAGGACAGGGTTGCTTACGAGCAGTACTTC. This sequence encodes CASSESSQDRVAYEQYF.